This T cell receptor beta chain derives from a study of CD8 T cells in Susac syndrome. Regarding this clonotype: Its antigen is not known.

Reverse transcription of about 0.45 to 1 ug RNA was performed with random hexamers. It was immunoSEQ multiplex PCR that amplified TCR beta CDR3 across 54 Vbeta and 13 Jbeta. A single record per CDR3 protein comes from TCRdb applying MiXCR to the immunoSEQ multiplex PCR reads. The repertoire holds fewer than 100,000 distinct CDR3 sequences, with 91% as singletons. From blood CD8+ and CD4+ T cells, TCR beta sequences were generated. In the multiple sclerosis control group, patients were treatment-naive and had stable or active relapsing-remitting disease. Germline V lookup: CDR1 DFQATT, CDR2 SNEGSKA (reference sequence). The CDR3 contains 16 residues. V lost 3 bases, J lost 3 bases, and 18 bases lay in between. Study results and caveats: As the study acknowledged, the number of individuals who were part of its TCR sequencing and HLA analysis was relatively small.

The J gene is TRBJ1-5, the V gene TRBV20-1; D unclear. The TCR sequence derives from a human donor with multiple sclerosis. The sequencing sample was made of CD8+ T cells from PBMCs. CDR3 sequence (DNA): TGCAGTGCTAGTACAGACCAAAGGGTCTTCAATCAGCCCCAGCATTTT. Translating it yields CSASTDQRVFNQPQHF.